The TCR beta chain described here comes from a study of blood T cell repertoires in COVID-19. The wider study: Whether acute or convalescent, the COVID-19 samples came from the United States, Italy and Spain.

Two negative PCRs, clearance, or symptom resolution characterized the recovered Cohort 3 donors. V dropped 8 bases and J dropped 6 bases, with 20 bases sitting between them. Germline V gene data show CDR1 as LNHDA and CDR2 as SQIVND (reference sequence). This CDR3 region has 14 residues. Libraries were prepared by immunoSEQ multiplex PCR; TCRdb keeps only in-frame clonotypes and omits some of them. The table lists some 530,000 clones, roughly nine tenths of them singletons. This clonotype originated in an older woman who had recovered from COVID-19. The sequencing input was PBMCs or T cells enriched from blood (not recorded which). The V and J genes are TRBV19 and TRBJ2-7, with D tentatively TRBD1 (6 bases). CDR3 bases: TGTGCCAGTTCTACTGTAACAGGGCCTACCGAGCAGTACTTC. Its translation is CASSTVTGPTEQYF. The variable domain in full, with the rest retrieved from reference TRBV19 and TRBJ2-7, is DGGITQSPKYLFRKEGQNVTLSCEQNLNHDAMYWYRQDPGQGLRLIYYSQIVNDFQKGDIAEGYSVSREKKESFPLTVTSAQKNPTAFYLCASSTVTGPTEQYFGPGTRLTVT.